This T cell receptor (beta chain) appears in the sequencing data of a study of Graves' ophthalmopathy and Graves' hyperthyroidism. Other autoimmune diseases, uncontrolled infections, pregnancy or lactation led to the exclusion of patients. The TCR beta CDR3 regions underwent amplification from RNA transcripts. First-round RT-PCR relied on HTBI primers, and a second-round multiplex PCR came next. One entry per CDR3 protein results from TCRdb running MiXCR on the multiplex PCR reads. The top ten clones hold around 10% of a sample with over a million distinct CDR3 sequences, around a third of them seen once. Study-level results: Most thyroid clonotypes expanded beyond 0.001 frequency were also found in blood.

Remarks on this clonotype: Its target is unknown.

This receptor was taken from an adult man with Graves' hyperthyroidism. Sequenced input: peripheral blood or thyroid tissue (not recorded which).

The CDR3 spells CASSLAEGGSPLHF. The CDR3 DNA follows: TGTGCCAGCAGCTTAGCGGAGGGAGGGTCACCCCTCCACTTT. The chain carries TRBV7-9 and TRBJ1-6; D gene ambiguous. The V end lost 0 bases, the J end lost 10 bases, and 10 bases lay between the germline ends. Germline assignment: CDR1 SEHNR and CDR2 FQNEAQ (reference sequence). The CDR3 has 14 residues. Based on the CDR3 plus reference TRBV7-9 and TRBJ1-6, the full variable domain is DTGVSQNPRHKITKRGQNVTFRCDPISEHNRLYWYRQTLGQGPEFLTYFQNEAQLEKSRLLSDRFSAERPKGSFSTLEIQRTEQGDSAMYLCASSLAEGGSPLHFGNGTRLTVT.